This T cell receptor (beta chain) emerged from a study of OX40 agonist ivuxolimab in advanced cancers. Study summary: Eligibility rules accepted prior anti-PD-1, anti-PD-L1 or anti-CTLA-4 therapy, and 30% to 40% had some.

Germline-derived CDR1 and CDR2 are SGHRS and YFSETQ. Trimming took off 7 bases at V and 0 bases at J, with 9 bases between the two ends. The length of the CDR3 is 13 residues. Assay: immunoSEQ multiplex PCR; the TCRdb copy retains only in-frame clones and omits some. The sample yields more than 65,000 clones, 80% to 90% seen once. The sequencing here drew on CD4+ or CD8+ T cells sorted from blood, taken in a trial of the OX40 agonist ivuxolimab. This receptor was identified in an adult with an advanced solid tumor such as melanoma, head and neck, liver or kidney cancer. The chain joins TRBV5-1 to TRBJ2-3; D is uncertain. The CDR3 reads CASQASSTDTQYF. The DNA for the CDR3 is TGCGCCAGCCAAGCTTCTAGCACAGATACGCAGTATTTT. Combining the CDR3 with reference TRBV5-1 and TRBJ2-3 gives the whole variable domain KAGVTQTPRYLIKTRGQQVTLSCSPISGHRSVSWYQQTPGQGLQFLFEYFSETQRNKGNFPGRFSGRQFSNSRSEMNVSTLELGDSALYLCASQASSTDTQYFGPGTRLTVL.